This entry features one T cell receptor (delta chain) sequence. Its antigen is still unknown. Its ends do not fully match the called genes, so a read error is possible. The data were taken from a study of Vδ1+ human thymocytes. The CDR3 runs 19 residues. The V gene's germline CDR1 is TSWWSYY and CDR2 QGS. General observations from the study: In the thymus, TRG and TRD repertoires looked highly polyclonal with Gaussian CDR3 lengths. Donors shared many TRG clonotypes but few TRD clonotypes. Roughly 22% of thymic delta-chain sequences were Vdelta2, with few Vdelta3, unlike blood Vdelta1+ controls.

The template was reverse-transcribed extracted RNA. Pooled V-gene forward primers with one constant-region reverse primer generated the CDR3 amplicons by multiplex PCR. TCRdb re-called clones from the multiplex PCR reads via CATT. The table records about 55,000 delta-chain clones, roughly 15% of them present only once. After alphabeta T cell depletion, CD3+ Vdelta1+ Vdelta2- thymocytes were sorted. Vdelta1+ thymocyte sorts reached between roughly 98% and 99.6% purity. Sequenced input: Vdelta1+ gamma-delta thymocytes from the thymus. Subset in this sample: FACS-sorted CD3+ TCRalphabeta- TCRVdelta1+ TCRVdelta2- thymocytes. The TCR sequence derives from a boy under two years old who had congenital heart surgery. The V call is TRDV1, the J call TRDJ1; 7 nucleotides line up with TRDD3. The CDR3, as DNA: TGTGCTCTTAGGGAACTAGGTCCCCCAAACTGGGGAGGAACCGATAAACTCATCTTT. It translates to CALRELGPPNWGGTDKLIF.